One T cell receptor (beta chain) is described in this entry. Profiled with immunoSEQ multiplex PCR; TCRdb holds only in-frame clones, not every one. Of more than 50,000 clones in the sample, 70% to 90% were seen once. This entry belongs to a study of blood T cell repertoires in COVID-19. The germline V gene encodes CDR1 MDHEN and CDR2 SYDVKM. Trimming took 6 bases from V and 3 from J, leaving 12 bases between them. This CDR3 comprises 14 residues. This clonotype was sampled from a human donor in a cohort sampled during active COVID-19. The sequenced sample consisted of peripheral blood. The chain combines TRBV28 with TRBJ1-5, with TRBD1 as a possible D gene (5 bases). CDR3 protein: CASRLRQTNQPQHF. As DNA, the CDR3 is TGTGCCAGCAGGTTAAGACAGACCAATCAGCCCCAGCATTTT.